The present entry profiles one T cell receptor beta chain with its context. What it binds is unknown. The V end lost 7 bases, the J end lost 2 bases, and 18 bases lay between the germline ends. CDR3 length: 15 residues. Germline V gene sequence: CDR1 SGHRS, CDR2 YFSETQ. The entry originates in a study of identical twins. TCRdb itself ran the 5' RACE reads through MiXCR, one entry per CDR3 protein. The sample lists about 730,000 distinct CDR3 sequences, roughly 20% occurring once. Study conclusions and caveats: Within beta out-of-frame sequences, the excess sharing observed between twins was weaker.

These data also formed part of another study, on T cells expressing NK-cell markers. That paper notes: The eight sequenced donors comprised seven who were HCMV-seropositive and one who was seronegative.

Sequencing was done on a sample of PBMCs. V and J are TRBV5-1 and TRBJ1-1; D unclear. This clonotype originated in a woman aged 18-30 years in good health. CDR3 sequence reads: CASAPEDALNTEAFF. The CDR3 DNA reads TGCGCCAGCGCGCCTGAGGACGCCTTAAACACTGAAGCTTTCTTT. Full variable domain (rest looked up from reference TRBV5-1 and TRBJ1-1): KAGVTQTPRYLIKTRGQQVTLSCSPISGHRSVSWYQQTPGQGLQFLFEYFSETQRNKGNFPGRFSGRQFSNSRSEMNVSTLELGDSALYLCASAPEDALNTEAFFGQGTRLTVV.